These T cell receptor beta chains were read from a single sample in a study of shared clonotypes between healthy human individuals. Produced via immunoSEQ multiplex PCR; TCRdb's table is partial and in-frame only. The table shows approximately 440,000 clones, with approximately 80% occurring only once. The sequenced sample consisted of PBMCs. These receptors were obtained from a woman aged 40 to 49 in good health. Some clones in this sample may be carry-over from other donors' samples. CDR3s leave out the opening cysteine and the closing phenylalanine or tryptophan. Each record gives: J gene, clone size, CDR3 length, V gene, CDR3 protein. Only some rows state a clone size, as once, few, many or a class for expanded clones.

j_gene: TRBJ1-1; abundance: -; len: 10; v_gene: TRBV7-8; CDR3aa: ASSPGYTEAF
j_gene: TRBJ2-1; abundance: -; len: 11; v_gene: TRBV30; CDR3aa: ACGEGAYNEQF
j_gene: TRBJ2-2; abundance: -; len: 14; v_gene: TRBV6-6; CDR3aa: ASTKGQGLGTGELF
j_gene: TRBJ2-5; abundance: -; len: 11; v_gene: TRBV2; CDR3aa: ASRPGRQETQY
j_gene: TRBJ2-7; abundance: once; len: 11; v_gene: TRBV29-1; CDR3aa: SVRTFGTYEQY
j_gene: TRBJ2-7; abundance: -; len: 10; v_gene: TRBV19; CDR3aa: ASSRPGYEQY
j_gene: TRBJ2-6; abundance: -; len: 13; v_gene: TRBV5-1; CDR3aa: ASSLGGAGANVLT
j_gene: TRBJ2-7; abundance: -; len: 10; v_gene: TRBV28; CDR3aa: ASSQHSWEAS
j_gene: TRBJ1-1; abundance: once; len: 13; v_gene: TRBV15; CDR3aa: ATSTPTGEHTEAF
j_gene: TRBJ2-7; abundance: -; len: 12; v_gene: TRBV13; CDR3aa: ASRSSGRAYEQY
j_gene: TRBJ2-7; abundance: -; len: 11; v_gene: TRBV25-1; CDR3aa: ASSLRAPYEQY
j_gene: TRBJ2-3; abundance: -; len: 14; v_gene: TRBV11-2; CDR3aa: ASSSALAGDVDTQY
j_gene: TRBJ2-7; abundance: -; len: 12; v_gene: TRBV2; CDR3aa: ASSQGQVLREQY
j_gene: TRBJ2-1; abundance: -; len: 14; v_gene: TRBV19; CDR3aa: ASSTGLVVYNNEQF
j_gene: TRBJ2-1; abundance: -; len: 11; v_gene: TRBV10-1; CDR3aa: ASTVASGREQF
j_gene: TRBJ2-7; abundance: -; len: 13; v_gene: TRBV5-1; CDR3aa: ASSLGTSGNYEQY
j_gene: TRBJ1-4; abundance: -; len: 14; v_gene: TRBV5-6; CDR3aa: ASSPEQGATNEKLF
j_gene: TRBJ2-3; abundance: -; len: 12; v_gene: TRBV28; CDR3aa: ASSLRGRTDTQY
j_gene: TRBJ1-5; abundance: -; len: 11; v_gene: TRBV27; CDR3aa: ASSRARAQPQH
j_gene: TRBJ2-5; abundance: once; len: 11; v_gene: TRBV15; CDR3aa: ATTMTGGRAQY
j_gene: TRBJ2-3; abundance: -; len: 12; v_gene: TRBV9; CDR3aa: ASSAPRSTDTQY
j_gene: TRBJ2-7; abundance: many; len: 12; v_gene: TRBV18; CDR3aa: ASSSQGSSYEQY
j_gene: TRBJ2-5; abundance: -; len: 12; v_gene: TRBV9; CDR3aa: ASSPPGLDPAQY
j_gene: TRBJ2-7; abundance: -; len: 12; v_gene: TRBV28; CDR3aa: ASRSQGSLYEQY
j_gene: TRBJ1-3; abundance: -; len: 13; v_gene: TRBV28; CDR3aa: ASSSTGQDGNTIY
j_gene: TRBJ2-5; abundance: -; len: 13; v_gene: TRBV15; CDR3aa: ATSRALAGTETQY
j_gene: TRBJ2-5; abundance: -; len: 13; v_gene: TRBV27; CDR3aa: ASSSTIAFQETQY
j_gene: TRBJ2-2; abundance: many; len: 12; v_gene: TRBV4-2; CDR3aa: ASSGGGVAGELF
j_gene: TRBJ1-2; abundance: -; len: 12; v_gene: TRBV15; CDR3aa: ATSRPQGAGGYT
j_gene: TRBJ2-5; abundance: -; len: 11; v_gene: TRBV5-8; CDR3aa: ASSFGLQETQY
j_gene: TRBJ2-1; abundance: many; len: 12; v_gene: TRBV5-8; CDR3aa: ASSLITSGSEQF
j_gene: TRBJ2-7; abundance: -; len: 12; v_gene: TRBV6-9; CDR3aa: ASSPTDLPYEQY
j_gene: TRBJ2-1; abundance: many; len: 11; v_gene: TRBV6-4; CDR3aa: ASSAVPTNEQF
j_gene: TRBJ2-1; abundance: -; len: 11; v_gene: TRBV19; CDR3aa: ASSMGQYNEQF
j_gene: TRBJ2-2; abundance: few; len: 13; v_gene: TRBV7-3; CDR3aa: ASSLAGVSSGELF
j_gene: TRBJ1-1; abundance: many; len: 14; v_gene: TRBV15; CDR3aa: ATSRGTGFMNTEAF
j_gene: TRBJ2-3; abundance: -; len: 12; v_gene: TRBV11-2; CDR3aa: ASSLGGGTDTQY
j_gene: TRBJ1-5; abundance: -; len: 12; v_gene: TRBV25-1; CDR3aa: ASSEGYSNQPQH
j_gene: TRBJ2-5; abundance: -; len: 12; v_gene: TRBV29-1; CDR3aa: SVGTSGSRETQY
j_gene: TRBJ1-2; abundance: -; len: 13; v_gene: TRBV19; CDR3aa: ASSEKGGPNYGYT
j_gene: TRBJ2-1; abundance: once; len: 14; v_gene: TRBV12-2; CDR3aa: ASRLCGTSGNNEQF